The rows below give T cell receptor beta chains drawn from one sample of a study of blood T cells in healthy people across ages. TCRdb reanalysed the 5' RACE reads using MiXCR and keeps one entry per CDR3 protein. The sample has about 780,000 distinct CDR3 sequences, approximately 65% seen once; the top ten hold 25% to 30%. Sequencing was done on a sample of blood. The source of these receptors is a man between 25 and 39 years old in good health. CDR3s include the opening cysteine and the closing phenylalanine or tryptophan. A D gene is named only where the DNA matches it firmly. Clone size, where shown, is once, few, many, or a class for clones that have expanded.

CDR3 DNA: TGTGCCAGCAGCTTAGGTTATAGCCGGGACAGGGACCAGCATTTT
CDR3 protein: CASSLGYSRDRDQHF
J gene: TRBJ1-5
V gene: TRBV7-8
D gene: TRBD1
CDR3 length: 15
clone size: NA

CDR3 DNA: TGTGCCATCGGTCGGCTGATAGGGCTTAATTCACCCCTCCACTTT
CDR3 protein: CAIGRLIGLNSPLHF
J gene: TRBJ1-6
V gene: TRBV10-3
D gene: NA
CDR3 length: 15
clone size: NA

CDR3 DNA: TGTGCCAGCAGTGATAAGGGGGGCAGCAATCAGCCCCAGCATTTT
CDR3 protein: CASSDKGGSNQPQHF
J gene: TRBJ1-5
V gene: TRBV25-1
D gene: NA
CDR3 length: 15
clone size: NA

CDR3 DNA: TGCAGTGCTAGACAGGGACTTGGGAGCAATCAGCCCCAGCATTTT
CDR3 protein: CSARQGLGSNQPQHF
J gene: TRBJ1-5
V gene: TRBV20-1
D gene: NA
CDR3 length: 15
clone size: NA

CDR3 DNA: TGTGCCAGCAGTCTTCGAACCTTGGTGGCGGGGGGAGAAGATACGCAGTATTTT
CDR3 protein: CASSLRTLVAGGEDTQYF
J gene: TRBJ2-3
V gene: TRBV12-3/TRBV12-4
D gene: TRBD2
CDR3 length: 18
clone size: many

CDR3 DNA: TGTGCCAGCAGCGTAGTGGGGGGGCTCACCTCTGGCTACACCTTC
CDR3 protein: CASSVVGGLTSGYTF
J gene: TRBJ1-2
V gene: TRBV9
D gene: NA
CDR3 length: 15
clone size: many

CDR3 DNA: TGTGCCAGCACGGCCATAACAGGGAATGGCTACACCTTC
CDR3 protein: CASTAITGNGYTF
J gene: TRBJ1-2
V gene: TRBV27
D gene: NA
CDR3 length: 13
clone size: NA

CDR3 DNA: TGTGCCAGCAGCGACAGTGGACATACCTTTCCCTACGAGCAGTACTTC
CDR3 protein: CASSDSGHTFPYEQYF
J gene: TRBJ2-7
V gene: TRBV7-9
D gene: NA
CDR3 length: 16
clone size: few

CDR3 DNA: TGTGCCAGCAGCCAAGTGGGAGGGATTGAGGAGACCCAGTACTTC
CDR3 protein: CASSQVGGIEETQYF
J gene: TRBJ2-5
V gene: TRBV4-2
D gene: TRBD2
CDR3 length: 15
clone size: NA

CDR3 DNA: TGTGCCACCAGCCGGGACAGGCAGGCCAAAGAGACCCAGTACTTC
CDR3 protein: CATSRDRQAKETQYF
J gene: TRBJ2-5
V gene: TRBV15
D gene: TRBD1
CDR3 length: 15
clone size: NA

CDR3 DNA: TGTGCCAGCAAAGAGCCAGAGAGGGCGGGGGAGACCCAGTACTTC
CDR3 protein: CASKEPERAGETQYF
J gene: TRBJ2-5
V gene: TRBV12-3/TRBV12-4
D gene: NA
CDR3 length: 15
clone size: few